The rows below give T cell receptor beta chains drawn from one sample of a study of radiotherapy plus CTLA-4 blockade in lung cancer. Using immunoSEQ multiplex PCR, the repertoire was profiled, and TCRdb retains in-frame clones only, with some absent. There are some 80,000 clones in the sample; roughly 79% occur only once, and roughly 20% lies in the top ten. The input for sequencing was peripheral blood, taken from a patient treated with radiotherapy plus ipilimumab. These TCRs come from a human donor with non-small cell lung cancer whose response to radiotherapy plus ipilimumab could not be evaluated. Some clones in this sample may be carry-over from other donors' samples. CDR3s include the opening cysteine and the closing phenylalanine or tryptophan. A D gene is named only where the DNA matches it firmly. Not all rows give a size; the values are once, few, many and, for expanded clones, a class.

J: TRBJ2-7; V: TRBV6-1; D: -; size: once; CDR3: CASSELRQAAEQYF; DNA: TGTGCCAGCAGTGAATTAAGACAGGCCGCGGAGCAGTACTTC
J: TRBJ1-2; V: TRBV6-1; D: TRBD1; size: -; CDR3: CASSALGQGDGYTF; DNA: TGTGCCAGCAGTGCGTTGGGACAGGGGGATGGCTACACCTTC
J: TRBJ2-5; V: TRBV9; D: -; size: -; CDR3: CASSASLGFQETQYF; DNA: TGTGCCAGCAGCGCAAGCCTCGGGTTTCAAGAGACCCAGTACTTC
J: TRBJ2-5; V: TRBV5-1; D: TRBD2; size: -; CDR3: CASSLGGGPVQETQYF; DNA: TGCGCCAGCAGCTTGGGCGGGGGGCCCGTCCAAGAGACCCAGTACTTC
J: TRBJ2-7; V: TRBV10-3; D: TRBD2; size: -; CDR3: CAARDERGSYEQYF; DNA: TGTGCCGCCAGGGACGAGCGGGGCTCCTACGAGCAGTACTTC
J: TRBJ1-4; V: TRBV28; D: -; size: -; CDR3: CASSAATNEKLFF; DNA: TGTGCCAGCAGTGCAGCAACTAATGAAAAACTGTTTTTT
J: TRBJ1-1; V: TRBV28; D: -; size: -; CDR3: CASSTTLNTEAFF; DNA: TGTGCCAGCAGTACCACATTGAACACTGAAGCTTTCTTT
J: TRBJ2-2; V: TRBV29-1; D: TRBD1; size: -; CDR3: CSVGGPGQGHTGELFF; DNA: TGCAGCGTTGGTGGGCCGGGACAGGGTCACACCGGGGAGCTGTTTTTT
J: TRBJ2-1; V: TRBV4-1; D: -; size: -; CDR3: CASSQESGSFGYNEQFF; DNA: TGCGCCAGCAGCCAAGAATCGGGTAGCTTCGGCTACAATGAGCAGTTCTTC
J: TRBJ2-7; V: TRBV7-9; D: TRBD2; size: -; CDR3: CASSRSGGGLYEQYF; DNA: TGTGCCAGCAGCCGTAGCGGGGGGGGTCTCTACGAGCAGTACTTC
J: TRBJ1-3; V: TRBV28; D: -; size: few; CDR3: CASSLPRPSSGNTIYF; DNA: TGTGCCAGCAGTTTGCCCAGGCCGAGCTCTGGAAACACCATATATTTT
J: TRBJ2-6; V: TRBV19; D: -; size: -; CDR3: CASKEGSGANVLTF; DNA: TGTGCCAGTAAAGAGGGCTCTGGGGCCAACGTCCTGACTTTC
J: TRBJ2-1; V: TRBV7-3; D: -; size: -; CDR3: CASSLNGQGGNEQFF; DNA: TGTGCCAGCAGCTTAAACGGGCAGGGGGGCAATGAGCAGTTCTTC
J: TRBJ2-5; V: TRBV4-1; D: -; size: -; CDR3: CASSQPNNNRETQYF; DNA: TGCGCCAGCAGCCAACCTAACAATAACAGGGAGACCCAGTACTTC
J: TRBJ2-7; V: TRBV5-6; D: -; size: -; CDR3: CASSLAPRSYEQYF; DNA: TGTGCCAGCAGCTTGGCTCCTCGCTCCTACGAGCAGTACTTC
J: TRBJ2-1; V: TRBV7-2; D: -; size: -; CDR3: CASSSRDYNEQFF; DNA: TGTGCCAGCAGCTCCAGGGATTACAATGAGCAGTTCTTC
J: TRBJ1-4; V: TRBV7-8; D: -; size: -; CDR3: CASTPGRAPNEKLFF; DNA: TGTGCCAGCACCCCTGGCAGGGCCCCTAATGAAAAACTGTTTTTT
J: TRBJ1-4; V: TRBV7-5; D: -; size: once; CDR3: CARSLAPGGIGEKLFF; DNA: TGTGCCAGAAGCTTAGCCCCAGGGGGGATAGGTGAAAAACTGTTTTTT
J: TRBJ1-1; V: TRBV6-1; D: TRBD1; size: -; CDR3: CASSVDRGNTEAFF; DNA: TGTGCCAGCAGTGTCGACAGGGGGAACACTGAAGCTTTCTTT
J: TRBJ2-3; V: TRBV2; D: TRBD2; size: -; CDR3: CASSEVDPGLSADTQYF; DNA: TGTGCCAGCAGTGAAGTGGACCCGGGACTATCAGCAGATACGCAGTATTTT
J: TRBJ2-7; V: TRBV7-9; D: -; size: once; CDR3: CASSLGPDSFPPYEQYF; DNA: TGTGCCAGCAGCTTAGGCCCTGACAGCTTCCCCCCCTACGAGCAGTACTTC
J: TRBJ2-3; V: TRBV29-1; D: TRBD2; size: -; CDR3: CSVPLAGGTDTQYF; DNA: TGCAGCGTTCCTCTAGCGGGGGGGACAGATACGCAGTATTTT
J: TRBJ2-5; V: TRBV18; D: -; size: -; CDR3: CASSLAEYQETQYF; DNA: TGTGCCAGCTCACTGGCGGAGTACCAAGAGACCCAGTACTTC
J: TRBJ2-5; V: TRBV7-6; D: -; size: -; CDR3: CASSLLAAILQETQYF; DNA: TGTGCCAGCAGCTTACTGGCGGCCATCCTCCAAGAGACCCAGTACTTC
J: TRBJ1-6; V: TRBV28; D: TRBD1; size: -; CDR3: CASIGQGGSPLHF; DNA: TGTGCCAGTATCGGACAGGGCGGATCACCCCTCCACTTT
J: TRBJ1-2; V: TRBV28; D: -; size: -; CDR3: CASTRGDYGYTF; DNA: TGTGCCAGCACCAGGGGAGACTATGGCTACACCTTC
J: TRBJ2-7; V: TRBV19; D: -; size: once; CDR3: CASSRQIRYEQYF; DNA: TGTGCCAGTAGCCGACAAATCCGCTACGAGCAGTACTTC
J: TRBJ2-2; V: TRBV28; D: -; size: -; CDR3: CASSLTYSGELFF; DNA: TGTGCCAGCAGTCTCACTTACTCCGGGGAGCTGTTTTTT
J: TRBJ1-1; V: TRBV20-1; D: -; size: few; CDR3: CSARRGGVAFF; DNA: TGCAGTGCTAGACGCGGAGGCGTAGCTTTCTTT
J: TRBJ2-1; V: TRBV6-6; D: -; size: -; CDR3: CASSRPGSGEQFF; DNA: TGTGCCAGCAGCCGCCCGGGTAGCGGTGAGCAGTTCTTC
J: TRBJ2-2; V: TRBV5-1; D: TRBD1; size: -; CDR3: CASSWDRGNTGELFF; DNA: TGCGCCAGCAGCTGGGACAGGGGAAACACCGGGGAGCTGTTTTTT
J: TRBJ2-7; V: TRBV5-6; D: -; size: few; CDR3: CASRAETGTYEQYF; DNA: TGTGCCAGCAGGGCTGAGACGGGAACCTACGAGCAGTACTTC
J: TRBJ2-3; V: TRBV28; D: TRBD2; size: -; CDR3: CASSTASGVVDTQYF; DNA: TGTGCCAGCAGCACCGCTAGCGGGGTTGTAGATACGCAGTATTTT
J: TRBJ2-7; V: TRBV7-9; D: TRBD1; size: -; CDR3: CASSPIGQGVYEQYF; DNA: TGTGCCAGCAGCCCGATAGGACAGGGGGTCTACGAGCAGTACTTC
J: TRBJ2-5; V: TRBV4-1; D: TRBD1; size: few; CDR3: CASSHDDRGRETQYF; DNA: TGCGCCAGCAGCCATGATGACAGGGGAAGAGAGACCCAGTACTTC
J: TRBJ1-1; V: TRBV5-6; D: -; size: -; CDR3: CASSLVQGAEAFF; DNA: TGTGCCAGCAGCTTGGTTCAGGGTGCTGAAGCTTTCTTT
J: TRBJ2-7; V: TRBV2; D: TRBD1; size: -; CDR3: CASSPGTGGAYEQYF; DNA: TGTGCCAGCAGTCCCGGGACAGGGGGTGCCTACGAGCAGTACTTC
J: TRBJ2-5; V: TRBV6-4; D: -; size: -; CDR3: CASSEGGNQETQYF; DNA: TGTGCCAGCAGTGAAGGAGGGAACCAAGAGACCCAGTACTTC
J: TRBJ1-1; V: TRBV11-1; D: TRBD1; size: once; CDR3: CASSSTGMNTEAFF; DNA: TGTGCCAGCAGCTCGACAGGGATGAACACTGAAGCTTTCTTT
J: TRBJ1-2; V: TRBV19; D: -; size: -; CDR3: CASSPRSGPRGYTF; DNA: TGTGCCAGTAGTCCCAGATCGGGTCCGCGGGGCTACACCTTC
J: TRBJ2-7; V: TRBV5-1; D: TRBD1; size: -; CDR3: CASSQGQGHHSYEQYF; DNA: TGCGCCAGCAGCCAGGGACAGGGCCACCATTCCTACGAGCAGTACTTC
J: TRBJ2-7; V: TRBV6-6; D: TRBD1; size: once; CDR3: CASSDPGTGRGDF; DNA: TGTGCCAGCAGTGATCCCGGGACAGGCCGTGGGGACTTC